The 14 T cell receptor beta chains reported below all come from one sample, sequenced in a study of T cells in Graves' hyperthyroidism and ophthalmopathy. RNA transcripts yielded amplified TCR beta CDR3 regions. First-round RT-PCR of the TCR CDR3 relied on the HTBI primer set. From the multiplex PCR reads, TCRdb called clonotypes with MiXCR, one entry per CDR3 protein. The sample consists of approximately 300,000 distinct CDR3 sequences, about 18% of them appearing once. Sequenced sample: blood. These receptors were collected from a woman in her sixties or seventies with Graves' ophthalmopathy.

This clonotype was counted at least ten times. The chain links TRBV28 to TRBJ2-1, with TRBD2 matching 11 bases. The CDR3 contains 16 residues. V lost 4 bases and J lost 3; bases outside the gene matches: 5. The germline V gene has CDR1 MDHEN and CDR2 SYDVKM. As DNA, the CDR3 is TGTGCCAGCAGTTCCCCCGGGACTAGCGGCTACAATGAGCAGTTCTTC. The encoded protein is CASSSPGTSGYNEQFF.

In the case of this clonotype: This may stem from a read error, because a much larger clone lies one nucleotide away. This chain uses TRBV10-3 with TRBJ2-7; no firm D call. This CDR3 is built from 13 residues. Trimming left V 10 bases short and J 5 bases short, with 18 bases between. CDR1 and CDR2 (germline): ENHRY, SYGVKD. CDR3 sequence (DNA): TGTGCCAGCGTGGACCCGTCGTTGAACGAGCAGTACTTC. It specifies CASVDPSLNEQYF.

This clonotype has more than one count but fewer than ten. This chain joins TRBV29-1 and TRBJ2-2, with D possibly matching TRBD2 (5 bases). Trimming removed 4 bases from V and 0 bases from J, with 9 bases in between. The CDR3 covers 14 residues. Germline CDR1 is SQVTM and CDR2 is ANQGSEA. The CDR3: CSVGGPSNTGELFF. The DNA of the CDR3 is TGCAGCGTTGGCGGGCCCTCGAACACCGGGGAGCTGTTTTTT.

There are many counts of this clonotype. This sequence joins TRBV7-9 and TRBJ2-7; D unclear. Trimming cost V 8 bases and J 2 bases, with 16 bases left between them. CDR1 and CDR2 from the germline V gene are SEHNR and FQNEAQ (reference sequence). The CDR3 is 14 amino acids. Written as DNA, the CDR3 is TGTGCCAGCGCCGGCCGCGACCCGACCTACGAGCAGTACTTC. Its protein is CASAGRDPTYEQYF.

In this sample, this clonotype turned up once. V and J are TRBV9 and TRBJ2-1; maybe TRBD2 (6 bases). There are 16 residues in the CDR3. In germline, CDR1 is SGDLS, CDR2 YYNGEE. V dropped 0 bases and J dropped 4 bases, with 14 bases sitting between them. In DNA, the CDR3 is TGTGCCAGCAGCGTAGGCCCGGGACTGCAATACAATGAGCAGTTCTTC. This gives the protein CASSVGPGLQYNEQFF.

The V call is TRBV9, the J call TRBJ2-1, with no clear D. Trimming left V 1 base short and J 8 bases short, with 10 bases between. This CDR3 is built from 13 residues. Germline CDR1 is SGDLS and CDR2 is YYNGEE. The DNA of the CDR3 is TGTGCCAGCAGCGTAAGCATTCGGGATGAGCAGTTCTTC. Protein product: CASSVSIRDEQFF.

The J gene is TRBJ1-1, the V gene TRBV6-5, with D tentatively TRBD1 (6 bases). Looked up from germline, CDR1 is MNHEY and CDR2 is SVGAGI. The CDR3 runs to 14 residues. Trimming shortened V by 5 bases and J by 5 bases, and 15 bases separated the two germline ends. The CDR3 DNA sequence: TGTGCCAGCAGTCTACCAGGGGTGGGGACTGAAGCTTTCTTT. It specifies CASSLPGVGTEAFF.

The chain uses TRBV6-5 and TRBJ1-6, with D maybe TRBD1 (5 bases). Trimming stripped 3 bases from V and 10 bases from J, with 19 bases between. The CDR3 is 16 amino acids. Germline-derived CDR1 and CDR2 are MNHEY and SVGAGI. The CDR3 loop reads CASSYDLGRAGSPLHF. DNA of the CDR3: TGTGCCAGCAGTTATGATTTGGGGCGAGCGGGGTCACCCCTCCACTTT.

This clonotype came up many times. The chain recombines TRBV6-1 with TRBJ2-2, with 10 bases identical to TRBD2. Germline V gives CDR1 MNHNS, CDR2 SASEGT. Trimming cost V 7 bases and J 4 bases; bases outside gene matches: 18. The CDR3 extends over 19 amino acids. The CDR3 nucleotides read TGTGCCAGCATCCGGGTCAGGGGGGTAGCGGGAGGTCCCACCGGGGAGCTGTTTTTT. The encoded protein is CASIRVRGVAGGPTGELFF.

This clonotype was counted between two and nine times. The chain combines TRBV27 with TRBJ2-7, with 7 bases fitting TRBD1. V was pared by 3 bases and J by 6 bases, with 11 bases of the junction left unmatched. CDR3 length equals 15 residues. Germline loops: CDR1 MNHEY, CDR2 SMNVEV (reference sequence). In DNA, the CDR3 is TGTGCCAGCAGTTTGGCCCGGGACAGTTCTAGCGAGCAGTACTTC. It yields the protein CASSLARDSSSEQYF.

This clonotype showed up just a few times. The chain is built from TRBV13 and TRBJ2-1, with 11 bases identical to TRBD2. CDR1 and CDR2 (germline): PRHDT, FYEKMQ (reference sequence). Trimming at V came to 6 bases and at J to 8 bases, leaving 18 bases not matched to a gene. The CDR3 runs 18 residues. CDR3 loop: CASSPTWGLADPGDEQFF. The CDR3 DNA is TGTGCCAGCAGTCCCACCTGGGGACTAGCGGATCCCGGGGATGAGCAGTTCTTC.

This clonotype has at least ten counts. This chain links TRBV20-1 with TRBJ1-4; D ambiguous. Germline lookup yields CDR1 DFQATT and CDR2 SNEGSKA (reference sequence). The germline V and J ends were trimmed by 0 bases and 9 bases, with 5 bases remaining between them. CDR3 length: 11 residues. The CDR3, as DNA: TGCAGTGCTAGAGATGGGAAAAAACTGTTTTTT. This codes for CSARDGKKLFF.

The gene calls are TRBV20-1 and TRBJ1-2; 7 nucleotides agree with TRBD1. V trimming: 3 bases; J trimming: 5 bases; junction bases outside the gene matches: 9. The length of the CDR3 is 14 residues. CDR1 and CDR2 from the germline V gene are DFQATT and SNEGSKA (reference sequence). CDR3 protein: CSASNRQGRYGYTF. The CDR3 coding sequence is TGCAGTGCTAGTAACCGACAGGGAAGGTATGGCTACACCTTC.

This clonotype was found many times. This rearrangement joins TRBV20-1 to TRBJ2-7; 8 nucleotides match TRBD2. The ends lost 3 bases at V and 0 bases at J; junction bases unmatched: 10. Looked up from germline, CDR1 is DFQATT and CDR2 is SNEGSKA (reference sequence). The CDR3 covers 16 residues. CDR3 in DNA: TGCAGTGCTAGCGGGCGGGAGGACCTTAACTCCTACGAGCAGTACTTC. It is translated as CSASGREDLNSYEQYF.